This T cell receptor (beta chain) was recorded in a study of breast tumors, draining lymph nodes, adjacent tissues. The study, taken as a whole, reports: Compared with basal-like, luminal-like tumors shared significantly more repertoire with nontumor tissue. Tumor repertoires ranked between lymph nodes and nontumor tissue in diversity, with V and J gene preferences.

TCRdb independently ran MiXCR on the multiplex PCR reads; one entry per CDR3 protein. The profile shows around 130,000 distinct CDR3 sequences, 30% to 35% of them singletons. The ends were cut back, 6 bases at V and 4 bases at J, with 14 bases in the middle. Germline CDR1 and CDR2: DFQATT and SNEGSKA (reference sequence). This CDR3 spans 13 amino acids. The lymph nodes were axillary draining lymph nodes from breast cancer patients. This clonotype was detected ten times or more. Its antigen remains unknown. The genes are TRBV20-1 and TRBJ2-3, with D tentatively TRBD2 (7 bases). The clonotype was recovered from a female donor with breast cancer. Some clones in this sample may be carry-over from other donors' samples. The specimen was axillary lymph node tissue. The CDR3 sequence is CSAGGGSPDTQYF. CDR3 DNA: TGCAGTGCAGGGGGGGGGTCCCCAGATACGCAGTATTTT.